This TCR beta chain was documented in a study of T cells after yellow fever vaccination. V was pared by 5 bases and J by 4 bases, with 12 bases between. The CDR3 has 13 residues. Germline V lookup: CDR1 SGHVS, CDR2 FQNEAQ. One entry per CDR3 protein, called by TCRdb with MiXCR from the 5' RACE reads. The data contain under 50,000 distinct CDR3 sequences, approximately 6.3% of them singletons. Study findings and constraints: A small proportion of clonotypes was detected in both the CD4 and CD8 compartments. Reappearance after the booster was seen for most primary-vaccination clones, at roughly 96% CD4 and roughly 90% CD8. Sorted repertoires could include abundant contaminating clonotypes from bulk cells.

This sequence joins TRBV7-8 and TRBJ2-7; perhaps TRBD2 as D (5 bases). The sequence was collected from a young man who received the YFV17D yellow fever vaccine. The sample consisted of PBMCs, either bulk or a sorted T-cell subset (CD4+, CD8+, memory, or dextramer-sorted; not recorded which), taken 45 days after the yellow fever booster vaccination. The CDR3 DNA reads TGTGCCAGCAGCCGGACTGGCCTATACGAGCAGTACTTC. Its protein product is CASSRTGLYEQYF.